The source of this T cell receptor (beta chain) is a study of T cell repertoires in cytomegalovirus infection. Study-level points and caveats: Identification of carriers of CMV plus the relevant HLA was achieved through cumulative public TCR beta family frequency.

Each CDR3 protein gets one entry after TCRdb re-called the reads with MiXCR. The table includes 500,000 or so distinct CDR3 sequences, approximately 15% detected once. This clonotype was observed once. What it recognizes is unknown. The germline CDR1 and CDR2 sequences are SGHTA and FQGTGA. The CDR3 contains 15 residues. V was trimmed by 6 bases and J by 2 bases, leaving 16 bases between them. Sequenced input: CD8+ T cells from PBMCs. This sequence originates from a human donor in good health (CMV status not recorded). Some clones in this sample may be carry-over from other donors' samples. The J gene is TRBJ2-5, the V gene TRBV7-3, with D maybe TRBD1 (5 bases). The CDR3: CASRPSPGNQETQYF. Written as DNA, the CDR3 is TGTGCCAGCAGGCCAAGCCCAGGGAATCAAGAGACCCAGTACTTC.